This TCR beta chain was recorded in a study of beta chain features in type 1 diabetes. Expressed TCRB transcripts were sequenced, since all the RNA that had been isolated was reverse transcribed. Profiled with immunoSEQ multiplex PCR; TCRdb holds only in-frame clones, not every one. The sample lists 130,000 to 150,000 clones, 8% to 13% occurring once. This clone appeared a few times. No antigen is known for it. Findings and caveats of the study: Reduced insertions and increased deletions marked VDJ junctions in type 1 diabetes patients.

V lost 0 bases to trimming and J lost 7 bases; unmatched junction nucleotides: 2. This CDR3 comprises 13 residues. CDR1 and CDR2 (germline): SEHNR, FQNEAQ (reference sequence). The chain has TRBV7-9 and TRBJ1-2; 7 nucleotides line up with TRBD1. The sequencing sample was made of naive CD4+ T cells from blood. This receptor was obtained from a man between 18 and 35 years old in good health. DNA of the CDR3: TGTGCCAGCAGCTTAGCCACAGGGGCTGGCTACACCTTC. As protein: CASSLATGAGYTF.